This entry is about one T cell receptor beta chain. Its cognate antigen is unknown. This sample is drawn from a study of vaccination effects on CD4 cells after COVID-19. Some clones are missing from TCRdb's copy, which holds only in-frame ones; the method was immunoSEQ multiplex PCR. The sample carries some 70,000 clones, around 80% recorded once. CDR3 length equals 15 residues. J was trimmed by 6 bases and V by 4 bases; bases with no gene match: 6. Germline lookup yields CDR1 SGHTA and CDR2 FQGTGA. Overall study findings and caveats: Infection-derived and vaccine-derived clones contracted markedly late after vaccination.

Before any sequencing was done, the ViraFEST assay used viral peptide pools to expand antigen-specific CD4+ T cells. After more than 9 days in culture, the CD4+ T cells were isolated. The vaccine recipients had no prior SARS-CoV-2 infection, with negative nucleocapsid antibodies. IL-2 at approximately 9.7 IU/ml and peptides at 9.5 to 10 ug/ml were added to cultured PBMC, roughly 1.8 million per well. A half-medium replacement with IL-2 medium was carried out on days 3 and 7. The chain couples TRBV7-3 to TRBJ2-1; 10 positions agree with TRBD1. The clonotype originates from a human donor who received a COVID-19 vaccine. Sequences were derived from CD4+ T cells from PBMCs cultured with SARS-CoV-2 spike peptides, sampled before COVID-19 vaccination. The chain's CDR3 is CASSWDRGLSNEQFF. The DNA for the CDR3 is TGTGCCAGCAGCTGGGACAGGGGCCTTAGCAATGAGCAGTTCTTC. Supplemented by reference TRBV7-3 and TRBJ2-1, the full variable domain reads GAGVSQTPSNKVTEKGKYVELRCDPISGHTALYWYRQSLGQGPEFLIYFQGTGAADDSGLPNDRFFAVRPEGSVSTLKIQRTERGDSAVYLCASSWDRGLSNEQFFGPGTRLTVL.